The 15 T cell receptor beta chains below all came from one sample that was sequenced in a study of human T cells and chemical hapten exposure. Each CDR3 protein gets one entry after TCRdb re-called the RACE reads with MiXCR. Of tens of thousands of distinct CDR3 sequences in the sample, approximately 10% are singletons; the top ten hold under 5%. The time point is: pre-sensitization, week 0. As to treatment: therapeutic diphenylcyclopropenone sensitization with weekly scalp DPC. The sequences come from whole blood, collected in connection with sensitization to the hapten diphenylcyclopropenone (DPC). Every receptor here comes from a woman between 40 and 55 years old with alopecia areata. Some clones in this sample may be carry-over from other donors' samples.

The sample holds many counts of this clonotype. CDR3: CASSSDREAFF. In DNA form, the CDR3 reads TGTGCCAGTAGCTCCGACAGGGAAGCTTTCTTT. This chain links TRBV19 with TRBJ1-1; a weak D match, TRBD1 (6 bases). The V gene's germline CDR1 is LNHDA and CDR2 SQIVND (reference sequence). Trimming took off 6 bases at V and 8 bases at J, with 10 bases between the two ends. CDR3 length equals 11 residues.

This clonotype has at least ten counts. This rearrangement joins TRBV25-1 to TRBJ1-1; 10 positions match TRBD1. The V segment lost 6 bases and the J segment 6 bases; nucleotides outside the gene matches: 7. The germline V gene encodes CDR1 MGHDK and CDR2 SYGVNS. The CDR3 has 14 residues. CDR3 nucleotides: TGTGCCAGCAGGCCGTGGGGACAGGGGTCTGAAGCTTTCTTT. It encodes CASRPWGQGSEAFF.

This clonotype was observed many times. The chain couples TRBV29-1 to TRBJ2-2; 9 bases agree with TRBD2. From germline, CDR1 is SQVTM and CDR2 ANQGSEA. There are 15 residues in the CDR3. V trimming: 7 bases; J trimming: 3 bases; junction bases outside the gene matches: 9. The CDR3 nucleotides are TGCAGCGCCGCCGAGGGACTAGCATACACCGGGGAGCTGTTTTTT. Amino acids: CSAAEGLAYTGELFF.

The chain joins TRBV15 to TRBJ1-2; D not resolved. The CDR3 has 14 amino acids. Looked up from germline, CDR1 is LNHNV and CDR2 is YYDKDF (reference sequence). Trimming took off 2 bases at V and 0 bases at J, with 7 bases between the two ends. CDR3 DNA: TGTGCCACCAGCAGACCCGAGGCTAACTATGGCTACACCTTC. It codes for CATSRPEANYGYTF.

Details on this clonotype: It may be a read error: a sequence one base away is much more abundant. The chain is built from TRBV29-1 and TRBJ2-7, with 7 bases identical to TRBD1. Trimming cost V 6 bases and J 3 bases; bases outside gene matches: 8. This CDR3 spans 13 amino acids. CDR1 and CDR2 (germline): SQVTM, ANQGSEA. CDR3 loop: CSVFSGTDYEQYF. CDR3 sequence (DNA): TGCAGCGTCTTTTCCGGGACAGACTACGAGCAGTACTTC.

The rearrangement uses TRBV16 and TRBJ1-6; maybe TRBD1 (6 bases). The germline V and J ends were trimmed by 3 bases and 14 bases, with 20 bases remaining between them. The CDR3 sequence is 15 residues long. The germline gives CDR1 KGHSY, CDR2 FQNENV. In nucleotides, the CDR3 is TGTGCCAGCAGCCACCCTACGGGGGGCCCTCTAACCCTCCACTTT. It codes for CASSHPTGGPLTLHF.

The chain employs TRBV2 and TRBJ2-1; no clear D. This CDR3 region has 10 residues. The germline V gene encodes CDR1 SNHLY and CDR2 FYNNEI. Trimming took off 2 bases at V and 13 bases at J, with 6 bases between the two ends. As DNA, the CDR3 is TGTGCCAGCAGTGAACTACGTCAGTTCTTC. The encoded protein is CASSELRQFF.

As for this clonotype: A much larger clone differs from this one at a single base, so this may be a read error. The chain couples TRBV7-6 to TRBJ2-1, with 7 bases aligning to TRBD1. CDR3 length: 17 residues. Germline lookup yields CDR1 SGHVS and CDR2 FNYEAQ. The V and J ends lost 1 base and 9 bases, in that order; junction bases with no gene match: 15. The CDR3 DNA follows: TGTGCCAGCAGCTTAGTAACCCGCCAGGGGGTTAACAGTGAGCAGTTCTTC. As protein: CASSLVTRQGVNSEQFF.

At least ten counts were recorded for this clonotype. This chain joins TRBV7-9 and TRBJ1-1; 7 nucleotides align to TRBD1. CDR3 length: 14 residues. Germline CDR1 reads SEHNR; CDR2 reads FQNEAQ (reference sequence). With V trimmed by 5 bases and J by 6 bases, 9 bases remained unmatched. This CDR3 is CASSLRTGKPEAFF. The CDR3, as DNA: TGTGCCAGCAGCCTTAGGACAGGCAAACCTGAAGCTTTCTTT.

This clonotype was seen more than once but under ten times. The chain's CDR3 is CASSGQSLYNEQFF. In DNA form, the CDR3 reads TGCGCCAGCAGCGGACAGAGCCTCTACAATGAGCAGTTCTTC. This rearrangement joins TRBV5-1 to TRBJ2-1; perhaps TRBD1 as D (6 bases). The length of the CDR3 is 14 residues. In germline, CDR1 is SGHRS, CDR2 YFSETQ. The V end lost 4 bases, the J end lost 3 bases, and 11 bases lay between the germline ends.

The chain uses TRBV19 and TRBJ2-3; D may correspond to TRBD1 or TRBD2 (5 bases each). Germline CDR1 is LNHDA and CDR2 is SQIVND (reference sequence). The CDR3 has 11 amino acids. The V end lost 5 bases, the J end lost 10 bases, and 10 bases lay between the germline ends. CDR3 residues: CASSPGRAQYF. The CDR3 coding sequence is TGTGCCAGTAGTCCGGGACGGGCGCAGTATTTT.

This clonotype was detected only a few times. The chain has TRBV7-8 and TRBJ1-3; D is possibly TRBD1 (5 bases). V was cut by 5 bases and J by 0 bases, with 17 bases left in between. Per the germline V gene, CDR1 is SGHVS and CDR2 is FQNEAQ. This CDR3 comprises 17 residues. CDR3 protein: CASSPTGGFSSGNTIYF. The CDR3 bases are TGTGCCAGCAGCCCTACGGGGGGGTTTAGCTCTGGAAACACCATATATTTT.

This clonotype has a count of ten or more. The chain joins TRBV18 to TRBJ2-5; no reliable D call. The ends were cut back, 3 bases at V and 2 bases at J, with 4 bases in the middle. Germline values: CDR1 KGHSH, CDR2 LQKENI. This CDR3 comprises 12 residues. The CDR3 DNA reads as TGTGCCAGCTCACCGGGACAAGAGACCCAGTACTTC. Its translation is CASSPGQETQYF.

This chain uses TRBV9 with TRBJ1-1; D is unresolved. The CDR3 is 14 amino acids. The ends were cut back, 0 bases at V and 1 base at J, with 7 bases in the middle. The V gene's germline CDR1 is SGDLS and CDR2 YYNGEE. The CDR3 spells CASSVGVENTEAFF. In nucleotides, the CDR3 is TGTGCCAGCAGCGTAGGAGTGGAGAACACTGAAGCTTTCTTT.

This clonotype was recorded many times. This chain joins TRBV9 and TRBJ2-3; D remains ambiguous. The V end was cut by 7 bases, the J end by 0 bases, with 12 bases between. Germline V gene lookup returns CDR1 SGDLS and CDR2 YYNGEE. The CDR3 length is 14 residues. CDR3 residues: CASQDGYSTDTQYF. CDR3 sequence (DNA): TGTGCCAGCCAGGACGGGTACAGCACAGATACGCAGTATTTT.